This TCR beta chain derives from a study of blood T cell repertoires in COVID-19. Across the whole study: Nucleic acid was either cDNA or gDNA, and it came from T cells, B-cell-depleted T cells, or PBMCs.

Grouping used clinical history reported by participants in a survey and questionnaire. Assay: immunoSEQ multiplex PCR; the TCRdb copy retains only in-frame clones and omits some. The sample comprises 130,000 to 150,000 clones, approximately 87% of which are singletons, and 0.95% to 1.5% rests with the top ten. The germline gives CDR1 LGHNA, CDR2 YSLEER. The V end lost 0 bases, the J end lost 0 bases, and 15 bases lay between the germline ends. The CDR3 is 18 residues long. In its sample, this clone was seen once. This chain joins TRBV4-3 and TRBJ1-3; D not certain. The TCR originated in a woman aged 25 to 39 with acute COVID-19. What was sequenced was PBMCs or T cells enriched from blood (not recorded which). The DNA of the CDR3 is TGCGCCAGCAGCCAAGATCCGGCAGCGGTACTCTCTGGAAACACCATATATTTT. This translates into CASSQDPAAVLSGNTIYF.